This TCR beta chain comes out of a study of cytomegalovirus exposure and HLA in healthy donors. Study information: Later analysis reported that the approximately 110 validation repertoires shared the platform of the roughly 630 first-cohort repertoires. Study-level points and caveats: In the approximately 120 validation repertoires, a later analysis found that first-cohort TCR clusters tended to co-occur. Specificity for CMV antigens was confirmed in vitro for three of the CMV-associated chains.

Here immunoSEQ multiplex PCR was the method, and the copy in TCRdb shows in-frame clones only, minus some. Altogether hundreds of thousands of clones are present, roughly 87% being singletons, with the ten largest covering around 3.1%. Deletions cut 6 bases from V and 3 bases from J, with 12 bases between. Germline assignment: CDR1 MDHEN and CDR2 SYDVKM. The CDR3 has 14 residues. As regards this clone: Antigen: not known.

This chain links TRBV28 with TRBJ2-1, with a tentative D call TRBD1 (5 bases). Sequencing was done on a sample of PBMCs. The receptor comes from a woman aged 30 to 39 in good health and CMV-seronegative. The CDR3 bases are TGTGCCAGCAGCCTAGGGGCTCTCTACAATGAGCAGTTCTTC. It yields the protein CASSLGALYNEQFF.